Listed here are 11 T cell receptor beta chains from one sample, sequenced in a study of blood T cells in healthy people across ages (dated by TCRdb to between 2014 and 2016). The protocol used for the library was 5' RACE. The run used an Illumina HiSeq 2500. A second roughly 7 to 11 cycle PCR used a sample-barcoded 5' primer and a J-beta primer mix. TCRdb trimmed public reads at Q25 via fastp, called clones via MiXCR and kept in-frame beta chains. Merged by CDR3 protein, the rows form single entries marked with the most common genes and DNA. The sample table shows 700,000 or so distinct CDR3 sequences, and around 41% are seen once. Around 30% of the sample comes from the top ten. Sequenced: blood. The receptors stem from a man aged 80 or over in good health.

The gene calls are TRBV12-3 or TRBV12-4 and TRBJ2-6; D not resolved. The CDR3 spans 18 residues. V was pared by 4 bases and J by 4 bases, with 20 bases between. CDR3 amino acids: CASSSLDTQRWGANVLTF. CDR3 bases: TGTGCCAGCAGTTCCCTCGACACTCAACGCTGGGGGGCCAACGTCCTGACTTTC.

This clonotype was seen more than once but under ten times. The chain recombines TRBV7-3 with TRBJ1-4; D not resolved. V lost 5 bases to trimming and J lost 10 bases, with 17 bases between them. Germline assignment: CDR1 SGHTA and CDR2 FQGTGA. The CDR3 consists of 14 residues. The CDR3 loop is CASSLDGSSGKLFF. The CDR3 DNA sequence: TGTGCCAGCAGCCTCGACGGGTCAAGCGGAAAACTGTTTTTT.

This clonotype was found a few times. The genes are TRBV9 and TRBJ2-3; D remains ambiguous. Germline V gene data show CDR1 as SGDLS and CDR2 as YYNGEE. Trimming took 0 bases from V and 2 from J, leaving 10 bases between them. This CDR3 comprises 15 residues. As DNA, the CDR3 is TGTGCCAGCAGCGTAGGTAACGGAATCACAGATACGCAGTATTTT. This translates into CASSVGNGITDTQYF. The full variable domain, with the rest looked up from reference TRBV9 and TRBJ2-3, is DSGVTQTPKHLITATGQRVTLRCSPRSGDLSVYWYQQSLDQGLQFLIQYYNGEERAKGNILERFSAQQFPDLHSELNLSSLELGDSALYFCASSVGNGITDTQYFGPGTRLTVL.

In this sample, this clonotype turned up a few times. V gene TRBV5-1 combines with J gene TRBJ2-3, with D unresolved. Germline CDR1 and CDR2: SGHRS and YFSETQ. The CDR3 length is 14 residues. Trimming shortened V by 3 bases and J by 3 bases, and 11 bases separated the two germline ends. The CDR3 region is CASSSRTSTDTQYF. The CDR3 DNA reads TGCGCCAGCAGCTCCCGGACCTCTACAGATACGCAGTATTTT.

V usage is TRBV7-2 and J usage is TRBJ2-1; D is possibly TRBD2 (6 bases). Trimming removed 5 bases at V and 1 base at J, with 15 bases between. This CDR3 spans 16 amino acids. Germline assignment: CDR1 SGHTA and CDR2 FQGNSA. DNA for the CDR3: TGTGCCAGCAGCCCGCGGAGGGGAGGTTCCTACAATGAGCAGTTCTTC. Amino acid sequence: CASSPRRGGSYNEQFF.

This clonotype came up many times. V is TRBV29-1 and J is TRBJ2-2; possibly TRBD1 for D (5 bases). Per the germline V gene, CDR1 is SQVTM and CDR2 is ANQGSEA. The CDR3 length is 13 residues. Trimming cost V 2 bases and J 7 bases, with 11 bases left between them. CDR3 amino acids: CSVEQGRGGELFF. CDR3 sequence (DNA): TGCAGCGTTGAACAGGGTAGGGGCGGGGAGCTGTTTTTT.

The chain combines TRBV4-3 with TRBJ2-3, with 7 bases identical to TRBD1. Germline V gene lookup returns CDR1 LGHNA and CDR2 YSLEER. The CDR3 is made up of 14 amino acids. The ends lost 0 bases at V and 8 bases at J; junction bases unmatched: 5. The CDR3 bases are TGCGCCAGCAGCCAAGAGACAGGGTCCGCTACGCAGTATTTT. Translating it yields CASSQETGSATQYF.

V is TRBV3-1 and J is TRBJ1-2, with 7 bases that match TRBD1. The CDR3 has 13 residues. Germline CDR1 and CDR2: LGHDT and YNNKEL (reference sequence). Germline trimming cut 1 base from V and 7 bases from J; bases unmatched to any gene: 3. CDR3 in amino acids: CASSQGQGLGYTF. The CDR3 DNA reads TGTGCCAGCAGCCAAGGACAGGGTCTTGGCTACACCTTC.

The chain joins TRBV7-2 to TRBJ2-1, with 13 bases aligning to TRBD2. The CDR3 totals 16 residues. Losses at the gene ends were 0 bases for V and 10 bases for J; bases not matched to a gene: 6. Germline CDR1 reads SGHTA; CDR2 reads FQGNSA. For the CDR3, the DNA is TGTGCCAGCAGCTTAGCCGGACTAGCGGGGGTTAAGGAGCAGTTCTTC. It yields the protein CASSLAGLAGVKEQFF.

The table lists this clonotype with a few counts. The V gene is TRBV12-3 or TRBV12-4, the J gene TRBJ1-5, with 7 nucleotides matching TRBD1. This CDR3 comprises 16 residues. V trimming: 3 bases; J trimming: 3 bases; junction bases outside the gene matches: 8. CDR3 DNA: TGTGCCAGCAGTTTCGGCGGGGAGGGGGCCAATCAGCCCCAGCATTTT. Translating gives CASSFGGEGANQPQHF.

The genes are TRBV10-3 and TRBJ1-1, with TRBD1 identical over 9 bases. V was pared by 3 bases and J by 2 bases, with 7 bases of the junction left unmatched. The CDR3 is 16 residues long. Germline loops: CDR1 ENHRY, CDR2 SYGVKD. The CDR3 DNA is TGTGCCATCAGTGATCAGACAGGGGGGGGTAACACTGAAGCTTTCTTT. Translated: CAISDQTGGGNTEAFF.